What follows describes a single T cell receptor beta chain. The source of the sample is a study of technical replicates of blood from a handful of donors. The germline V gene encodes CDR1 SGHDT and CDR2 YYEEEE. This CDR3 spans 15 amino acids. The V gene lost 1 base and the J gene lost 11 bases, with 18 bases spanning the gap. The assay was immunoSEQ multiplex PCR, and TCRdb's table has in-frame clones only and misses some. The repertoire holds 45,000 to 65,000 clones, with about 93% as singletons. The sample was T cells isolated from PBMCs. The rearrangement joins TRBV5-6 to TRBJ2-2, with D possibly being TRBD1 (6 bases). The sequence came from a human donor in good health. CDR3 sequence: CASSLFLERGGELFF. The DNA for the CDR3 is TGTGCCAGCAGCTTGTTTCTTGAAAGAGGGGGAGAGCTGTTTTTT.